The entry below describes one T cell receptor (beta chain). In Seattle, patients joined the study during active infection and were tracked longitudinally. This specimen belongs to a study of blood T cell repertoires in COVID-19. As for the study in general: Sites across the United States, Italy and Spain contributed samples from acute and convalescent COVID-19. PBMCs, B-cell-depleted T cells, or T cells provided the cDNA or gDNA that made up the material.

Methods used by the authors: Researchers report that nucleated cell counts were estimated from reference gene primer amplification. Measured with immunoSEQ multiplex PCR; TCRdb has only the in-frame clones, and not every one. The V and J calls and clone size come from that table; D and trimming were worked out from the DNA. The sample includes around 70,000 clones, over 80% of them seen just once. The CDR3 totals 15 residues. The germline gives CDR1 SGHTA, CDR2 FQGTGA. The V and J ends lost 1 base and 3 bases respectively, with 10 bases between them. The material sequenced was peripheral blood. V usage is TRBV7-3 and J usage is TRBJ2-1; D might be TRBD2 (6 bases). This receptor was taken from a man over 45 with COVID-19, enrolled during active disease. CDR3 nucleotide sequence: TGTGCCAGCAGCTTAAGGGGTAGCGGCTACAATGAGCAGTTCTTC. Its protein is CASSLRGSGYNEQFF.